This is a list of T cell receptor beta chains from one sample in a study of technical replicates of blood from several donors. Sequencing used immunoSEQ multiplex PCR; TCRdb keeps in-frame clones, though not all of them. The sample holds 84,000 or so clones, 94% seen once. Sequences were obtained from T cells isolated from PBMCs. The receptors come from a human donor in good health. Each CDR3 is given without its conserved first and last residue. Only part of the rows carry a size: once, few, many, or a class if the clone is expanded.

abundance: -
v_gene: TRBV5-1
len: 13
CDR3aa: ASSAGQGNNQPQH

abundance: -
v_gene: TRBV2
len: 10
CDR3aa: ASMISLETQY

abundance: few
v_gene: TRBV4-1
len: 13
CDR3aa: ASSQVFPGNTEAF

abundance: -
v_gene: TRBV4-1
len: 13
CDR3aa: ASSQGTSDSYEQY

abundance: -
v_gene: TRBV9
len: 14
CDR3aa: ASSRGVGAPGEPQH

abundance: -
v_gene: TRBV5-1
len: 12
CDR3aa: ASSLAGAGETQY

abundance: -
v_gene: TRBV5-5
len: 12
CDR3aa: ASSLKGTGNIQY

abundance: -
v_gene: TRBV5-6
len: 13
CDR3aa: ASSFLMREGNTIY

abundance: -
v_gene: TRBV19
len: 14
CDR3aa: ASSTRTGRHNTEAF

abundance: -
v_gene: TRBV6-6
len: 11
CDR3aa: ASRVPSAETQY

abundance: -
v_gene: TRBV7-9
len: 15
CDR3aa: ASSPGRGAGPSYEQY

abundance: -
v_gene: TRBV2
len: 9
CDR3aa: AIHGGATAF

abundance: -
v_gene: TRBV9
len: 10
CDR3aa: ASSVGAAEQY

abundance: -
v_gene: TRBV10-3
len: 9
CDR3aa: AIQEGEQQY

abundance: -
v_gene: TRBV6-1
len: 12
CDR3aa: ASSELGVNTEAF

abundance: -
v_gene: TRBV28
len: 11
CDR3aa: ASGTGNYYEQY

abundance: -
v_gene: TRBV7-9
len: 11
CDR3aa: ASSPPGPYGYT

abundance: -
v_gene: TRBV11-3
len: 15
CDR3aa: ASSLVLFGTTTGELF

abundance: -
v_gene: TRBV6-5
len: 11
CDR3aa: ASSRTRTDTQY

abundance: -
v_gene: TRBV7-9
len: 13
CDR3aa: ASSFSGLETDTQY

abundance: -
v_gene: TRBV7-2
len: 13
CDR3aa: ASSLDGTVNTEAF

abundance: -
v_gene: TRBV29-1
len: 13
CDR3aa: SVDSEREVQKTQY

abundance: -
v_gene: TRBV5-1
len: 12
CDR3aa: ASSPLTGGTEAF

abundance: -
v_gene: TRBV5-1
len: 10
CDR3aa: ASSLDYYEQY

abundance: -
v_gene: TRBV5-1
len: 12
CDR3aa: ASSSGVGTDTQY

abundance: once
v_gene: TRBV11-2
len: 11
CDR3aa: ASSSGFNYGYT

abundance: -
v_gene: TRBV16
len: 11
CDR3aa: ASSPNRDTEAF

abundance: -
v_gene: TRBV5-1
len: 14
CDR3aa: ASSPQGQIPNTEAF

abundance: -
v_gene: TRBV29-1
len: 14
CDR3aa: SVPGSSGRVTGELF

abundance: -
v_gene: TRBV5-1
len: 13
CDR3aa: ASSLALTGNTEAF

abundance: -
v_gene: TRBV9
len: 14
CDR3aa: ASSVLAGGPTDTQY

abundance: -
v_gene: TRBV5-4
len: 12
CDR3aa: ASSPRREDSPLH

abundance: -
v_gene: TRBV29-1
len: 11
CDR3aa: SVSQGAGIEQY

abundance: -
v_gene: TRBV5-1
len: 14
CDR3aa: ASSWRAGGTNEKLF

abundance: -
v_gene: TRBV4-1
len: 15
CDR3aa: ASSQDRRGGPTDTQY

abundance: -
v_gene: TRBV16
len: 16
CDR3aa: ASSQYSGTSGSTDTQY

abundance: once
v_gene: TRBV6-1
len: 12
CDR3aa: ASSVQGARVEAF

abundance: -
v_gene: TRBV10-2
len: 14
CDR3aa: ASSESMGRRTDTQY

abundance: -
v_gene: TRBV27
len: 13
CDR3aa: ASRGGTSRHYEQY

abundance: once
v_gene: TRBV5-1
len: 13
CDR3aa: ASSRSGGNGNTIY

abundance: -
v_gene: TRBV5-1
len: 12
CDR3aa: ASSLDLDRYEQY

abundance: -
v_gene: TRBV7-9
len: 15
CDR3aa: ASSFGGAFTDNQPQH

abundance: -
v_gene: TRBV6-6
len: 12
CDR3aa: ASSYSNLNEKLF

abundance: -
v_gene: TRBV10-2
len: 10
CDR3aa: ASSERGYEQY

abundance: -
v_gene: TRBV29-1
len: 14
CDR3aa: RIGPSEDWQPDTQY

abundance: -
v_gene: TRBV6-6
len: 13
CDR3aa: ASSLVRGDVGELF

abundance: once
v_gene: TRBV11-2
len: 15
CDR3aa: ASSLDALQGTNEKLF

abundance: once
v_gene: TRBV4-2
len: 16
CDR3aa: ASSQGVGTGGPDEKLF

abundance: -
v_gene: TRBV29-1
len: 11
CDR3aa: SVVWGDSTEAF

abundance: -
v_gene: TRBV11-2
len: 13
CDR3aa: ASSLSGTYYNEQF